These T cell receptor beta chains were read from a single sample in a study of response to subunit inactivated influenza vaccine. MiXCR, run by TCRdb on the RT-PCR reads, gives a single entry per CDR3 protein. There are 550,000 to 800,000 distinct CDR3 sequences in the sample; approximately 14% occur only once, and 5.5% to 7% lies in the top ten. The source was PBMCs from blood, collected roughly 2 weeks before vaccination. These receptor sequences come from a man aged 45-65 years who received an inactivated influenza vaccine. The CDR3 runs from the conserved cysteine through the conserved F or W. Each record gives: clone size, D gene, CDR3 length, V gene, J gene, CDR3 protein, CDR3 DNA. A D gene is named only where the DNA matches it firmly. Size values are once, few and many counts, or a class for expanded clones, and some rows have none.

>-|TRBD1|17|TRBV9|TRBJ2-6
CASSAHRGPEGANVLTF
TGTGCCAGCAGCGCCCACAGGGGGCCGGAGGGGGCCAACGTCCTGACTTTC
>-|-|15|TRBV6-5|TRBJ1-1
CASSYSVGMNTEAFF
TGTGCCAGCAGTTACTCGGTAGGCATGAACACTGAAGCTTTCTTT
>few|TRBD1|15|TRBV5-4|TRBJ2-1
CASSLAAGGKGEQFF
TGTGCCAGCAGCTTGGCGGCAGGGGGCAAGGGTGAGCAGTTCTTC
>-|TRBD2|14|TRBV5-6|TRBJ2-1
CASSSGLAYNEQFF
TGTGCCAGCAGCTCGGGACTAGCGTACAATGAGCAGTTCTTC
>few|-|13|TRBV20-1|TRBJ2-7
CSAAYRNSYEQYF
TGCAGTGCCGCCTACAGGAACTCCTACGAGCAGTACTTC
>few|-|15|TRBV3-1|TRBJ1-1
CASSQVRISNTEAFF
TGTGCCAGCAGCCAAGTTCGGATAAGCAACACTGAAGCTTTCTTT
>many|TRBD2|17|TRBV7-7|TRBJ2-5
CASSPGSGGAGFETQYF
TGTGCTAGCAGCCCCGGCAGCGGGGGGGCCGGTTTCGAGACCCAGTACTTC
>few|-|14|TRBV12-3/TRBV12-4|TRBJ2-7
CASSLYKPPREQYF
TGTGCCAGCAGTTTATACAAGCCCCCGCGGGAGCAGTACTTC
>few|-|14|TRBV7-8|TRBJ2-5
CASSSLLVWETQYF
TGTGCCAGCAGCTCGCTACTAGTGTGGGAGACCCAGTACTTC
>few|-|13|TRBV7-2|TRBJ1-1
CASSLAQRGKAFF
TGTGCCAGCAGCTTAGCGCAAAGGGGGAAAGCTTTCTTT
>-|-|14|TRBV29-1|TRBJ2-3
CSVGEGGSTDTQYF
TGCAGCGTTGGGGAGGGGGGTAGCACAGATACGCAGTATTTT
>few|-|19|TRBV28|TRBJ2-6
CASSLFGPTLYSGANVLTF
TGTGCCAGCAGTTTATTTGGGCCGACATTGTACTCTGGGGCCAACGTCCTGACTTTC
>few|TRBD1|20|TRBV4-1|TRBJ2-7
CASSQPDPGRGLSRYGEQYF
TGCGCCAGCAGCCAACCAGACCCCGGTAGGGGGCTTTCTCGTTATGGTGAGCAGTACTTC
>few|-|15|TRBV28|TRBJ2-7
CASSPGLSEIYEQYF
TGTGCCAGCAGTCCCGGACTTTCGGAAATTTACGAGCAGTACTTC
>-|TRBD2|14|TRBV7-8|TRBJ2-5
CASRLGTSRETQYF
TGTGCCAGCAGGCTCGGGACTAGCAGAGAGACCCAGTACTTC
>-|-|14|TRBV9|TRBJ2-7
CASSIRGNSYEQYF
TGTGCCAGCTCCATAAGGGGGAATTCCTACGAGCAGTACTTC
>-|TRBD1|17|TRBV6-2/TRBV6-3|TRBJ2-5
CASRVPGQAPGHLTQYF
TGTGCCAGCAGGGTCCCGGGACAGGCGCCGGGCCATTTGACCCAGTACTTC
>-|-|14|TRBV6-2/TRBV6-3|TRBJ1-1
CASKTSPSMTEAFF
TGTGCCTCTAAAACGAGTCCCTCGATGACTGAAGCTTTCTTT
>few|TRBD1|15|TRBV5-1|TRBJ2-5
CASSSGTGGTETQYF
TGCGCCAGCAGCTCCGGGACAGGGGGCACGGAGACCCAGTACTTC
>-|-|14|TRBV9|TRBJ1-1
CASSVTGIDTEAFF
TGTGCCAGCAGCGTGACAGGTATAGACACTGAAGCTTTCTTT
>-|-|13|TRBV6-6|TRBJ2-1
CASSDWTDNEQFF
TGTGCCAGCAGTGATTGGACAGACAATGAGCAGTTCTTC
>-|-|17|TRBV5-5|TRBJ2-6
CASSFPGQVSGANVLTF
TGTGCCAGCAGCTTTCCAGGGCAGGTCTCTGGGGCCAACGTCCTGACTTTC
>-|-|16|TRBV5-1|TRBJ2-3
CASSLGTVVMTDTQYF
TGCGCCAGCAGCTTGGGGACAGTCGTCATGACAGATACGCAGTATTTT
>-|-|14|TRBV9|TRBJ1-1
CASSVEGVTTEAFF
TGTGCCAGCAGCGTAGAGGGGGTGACCACTGAAGCTTTCTTT
>many|TRBD2|15|TRBV5-4|TRBJ2-1
CASRPLAGEGNEQFF
TGTGCCAGCAGACCTCTAGCGGGAGAAGGCAATGAGCAGTTCTTC
>-|TRBD2|13|TRBV12-3/TRBV12-4|TRBJ2-5
CASSLQRGETQYF
TGTGCCAGCAGTTTGCAGCGGGGGGAGACCCAGTACTTC
>few|TRBD1|14|TRBV7-2|TRBJ1-2
CASTRPGQGYGYTF
TGTGCCAGCACGCGGCCGGGACAGGGGTATGGCTACACCTTC
>-|-|14|TRBV5-1|TRBJ2-7
CASSLAQQSPEQYF
TGCGCCAGCAGCTTGGCACAGCAGTCTCCCGAGCAGTACTTC
>-|-|16|TRBV4-1|TRBJ1-6
CASSQATGNTNSPLHF
TGCGCCAGCAGCCAGGCGACCGGGAATACCAATTCACCCCTCCACTTT
>few|TRBD1|15|TRBV25-1|TRBJ2-1
CASSRQGGAYNEQFF
TGTGCCAGCAGTAGACAGGGGGGCGCTTACAATGAGCAGTTCTTC
>few|-|14|TRBV30|TRBJ1-3
CAWSAPSSGNTIYF
TGTGCCTGGAGTGCACCAAGCTCTGGAAACACCATATATTTT
>-|-|13|TRBV11-2|TRBJ2-1
CASSSPQGLRQFF
TGTGCCAGCAGCTCCCCCCAGGGCCTTCGACAGTTCTTC
>few|-|15|TRBV28|TRBJ2-7
CASSPTTVYSYEQYF
TGTGCCAGCAGTCCAACGACAGTTTACTCCTACGAGCAGTACTTC
>-|TRBD2|12|TRBV28|TRBJ2-1
CASSPPGGRGFF
TGTGCCAGCAGTCCCCCGGGAGGTCGTGGGTTCTTC
>-|TRBD2|15|TRBV20-1|TRBJ2-2
CSADSGGAVSGELFF
TGCAGTGCTGATAGCGGGGGGGCCGTCTCCGGGGAGCTGTTTTTT
>many|TRBD1|15|TRBV7-2|TRBJ2-1
CASSKDRGVHNEQFF
TGTGCCAGCAGCAAGGACAGGGGGGTCCACAATGAGCAGTTCTTC
>-|TRBD1|13|TRBV7-9|TRBJ1-1
CASTTGGFTEAFF
TGTGCCAGCACCACAGGGGGCTTCACTGAAGCTTTCTTT
>-|TRBD1|16|TRBV12-3/TRBV12-4|TRBJ2-5
CASSLNLGQGRETQYF
TGTGCCAGCAGTTTAAACCTAGGACAGGGTAGAGAGACCCAGTACTTC
>few|-|14|TRBV21-1|TRBJ2-1
CARLRDRVANEQFF
TGTGCCAGACTCCGGGACAGGGTGGCCAATGAGCAGTTCTTC
>-|-|14|TRBV12-3/TRBV12-4|TRBJ2-2
CASSLFGAPGELFF
TGTGCCAGCAGTTTATTTGGGGCCCCCGGGGAGCTGTTTTTT
>-|TRBD2|16|TRBV27|TRBJ2-3
CASRPRTSGSADTQYF
TGTGCCAGCAGACCCCGGACTAGCGGGAGTGCAGATACGCAGTATTTT
>few|-|15|TRBV29-1|TRBJ2-3
CSVGRIGRSTDTQYF
TGCAGCGTTGGAAGGATTGGCAGGAGCACAGATACGCAGTATTTT
>few|-|16|TRBV14|TRBJ1-1
CASSHTPWQGNTEAFF
TGTGCCAGCAGCCATACCCCTTGGCAGGGGAACACTGAAGCTTTCTTT
>-|TRBD2|16|TRBV9|TRBJ2-1
CASSVGEGVTYNEQFF
TGTGCCAGCAGCGTAGGGGAGGGAGTAACCTACAATGAGCAGTTCTTC
>-|TRBD2|15|TRBV20-1|TRBJ2-1
CSAIQLAGNYNEQFF
TGCAGTGCTATCCAACTAGCGGGAAACTACAATGAGCAGTTCTTC
>many|-|14|TRBV7-2|TRBJ2-2
CASSLVSNTGELFF
TGTGCCAGCAGCTTAGTGTCGAACACCGGGGAGCTGTTTTTT
>-|-|16|TRBV4-2|TRBJ2-5
CASSQDYLAIRETQYF
TGTGCCAGCAGCCAAGATTACCTAGCGATTCGAGAGACCCAGTACTTC